A selection of T cell receptor beta chains follows, all from one sample in a study of blood T cells in healthy people across ages. From the 5' RACE reads, TCRdb called clonotypes with MiXCR, one entry per CDR3 protein. This table holds roughly 2 million distinct CDR3 sequences, around 48% found once. What was sequenced was blood. The receptor source for this set is a middle-aged woman in good health. Both conserved end residues are part of each CDR3. Each record gives: V gene, J gene, CDR3 protein.

v_gene: TRBV12-3/TRBV12-4
j_gene: TRBJ1-2
CDR3aa: CASSLRPDGYTF

v_gene: TRBV5-1
j_gene: TRBJ2-1
CDR3aa: CASSLAGLAGGLGEDEQFF

v_gene: TRBV24-1
j_gene: TRBJ1-6
CDR3aa: CATSDFPGSPLHF

v_gene: TRBV3-1
j_gene: TRBJ1-2
CDR3aa: CASSQGRDSLYGYTF

v_gene: TRBV29-1
j_gene: TRBJ2-4
CDR3aa: CSVEGERGLAKNIQYF

v_gene: TRBV7-2
j_gene: TRBJ2-5
CDR3aa: CASSGDRGLGTQDF

v_gene: TRBV11-1
j_gene: TRBJ2-1
CDR3aa: CASSLARIYDPSYNEQFF

v_gene: TRBV6-6
j_gene: TRBJ2-7
CDR3aa: CVSRGRDFSSYEQYF

v_gene: TRBV7-8
j_gene: TRBJ1-2
CDR3aa: CASSLEGDILYGYTF

v_gene: TRBV20-1
j_gene: TRBJ1-1
CDR3aa: CSARMTGGAWDTEAFF

v_gene: TRBV20-1
j_gene: TRBJ2-5
CDR3aa: CSASTSGGYETQYF

v_gene: TRBV7-9
j_gene: TRBJ1-5
CDR3aa: CASSGDRGGFQPQHF

v_gene: TRBV13
j_gene: TRBJ2-3
CDR3aa: CASSPGRGVSTDTQYF

v_gene: TRBV6-5
j_gene: TRBJ2-5
CDR3aa: CASSYEGLVKTQYF

v_gene: TRBV25-1
j_gene: TRBJ1-1
CDR3aa: CARLVLPNTEAFF

v_gene: TRBV10-3
j_gene: TRBJ2-1
CDR3aa: CALKQAGGDEQFF

v_gene: TRBV11-2
j_gene: TRBJ2-5
CDR3aa: CASSLVSTAQETQYF

v_gene: TRBV7-2
j_gene: TRBJ2-5
CDR3aa: CASSLERQLGETQYF

v_gene: TRBV29-1
j_gene: TRBJ2-5
CDR3aa: CSVDLVSGETQYF

v_gene: TRBV4-3
j_gene: -
CDR3aa: CASSPTQGAEQYF

v_gene: TRBV20-1
j_gene: TRBJ2-3
CDR3aa: CSWEADTQYF

v_gene: TRBV6-1
j_gene: TRBJ2-1
CDR3aa: CASSEAGAFTEQFF

v_gene: TRBV6-2/TRBV6-3
j_gene: TRBJ2-3
CDR3aa: CASSYNDVTQYF

v_gene: TRBV3-1
j_gene: TRBJ2-1
CDR3aa: CASSQFKAGGLNEQFF

v_gene: TRBV5-1
j_gene: TRBJ2-3
CDR3aa: CASSSLGSRVGSDTQYF

v_gene: TRBV11-2
j_gene: -
CDR3aa: CASSFGTGGFYEQYF

v_gene: TRBV28
j_gene: TRBJ2-3
CDR3aa: CASSGRFLSRTDTQYF

v_gene: TRBV5-5
j_gene: TRBJ2-1
CDR3aa: CASSPRTTAMGGRHNEQFF